This T cell receptor beta chain stems from a study of blood T cell repertoires in COVID-19 (TCRdb year 2020). About the study as a whole: Samples from collaborators originated in the United States, Italy and Spain and spanned both the acute and convalescent phases of COVID-19. The samples were drawn from the first 160 participants of the ongoing ImmuneRACE study and from 1,254 subjects provided by 6 global collaborators. The material from the prospective study consisted of cDNA or gDNA derived from T cells, B-cell-depleted T cells, or PBMCs. A freely available public database, intended as a resource for researchers studying the immune response to SARS-CoV-2, is where the repertoires were released. Sample metadata almost always included a de-identified subject ID, COVID-19 status, age in years and sex. Where HLA class I and class II types were available, the types were taken from metadata supplied by the sample provider, not from assay-based typing. The dataset comprised deeply sampled blood TCRbeta repertoires from subjects exposed to, actively infected with, or recovered from COVID-19.

The collaborating institutions used their own protocols to collect whole blood in K2EDTA tubes. For TCRbeta analysis, collaborators shipped samples in one of three forms: frozen whole blood, isolated PBMCs, or DNA extracted from either of those sample types. TCRbeta CDR3 regions were amplified from genomic DNA using the immunoSEQ Assay, a bias-controlled multiplex PCR. The paper's data handling went like this. The number of nucleated cells in each sample was estimated from the amplification of reference gene primers within the assay. To quantify the absolute abundance of each unique TCRbeta CDR3 rearrangement, sequence reads were collapsed and filtered. For each sample, productive Simpson clonality was calculated by taking the square root of Simpson's diversity index across productive rearrangements. TCRdb obtained this table from immuneACCESS and retained in-frame rearrangements with V and J assigned. These tables miss some clones; where compared with another copy, unresolved V genes account for less than half of the shortfall, and the remainder is unexplained. The V and J calls and the clone size are those of that table, but D and trimming were determined from the DNA. In this sample the table shows under 350,000 clones, 80% to 90% of which occur a single time. The ten largest account for 4.6% of the sample.

What the research found in general, with its limitations: How much clinical and demographic metadata was included differed by source and by participant, and the metadata was provided uncurated.

As for this clone: Its antigen specificity is not known. Base-call qualities are not available, and no considerably larger clone is one nucleotide away.

The CDR3 numbers 15 residues from cysteine through phenylalanine. The entry retains the CDR3 DNA only, 45 bases that are in frame from base 1. The junction shows trimming of 2 bases on V and 2 bases on J, and the gene matches do not reach 0 bases of it. Reading the germline V gene gives CDR1 MNHEY and CDR2 SVGAGI. Recombination linked TRBV6-5 to TRBJ1-4; TRBD1 agrees with 9 junctional bases. This clonotype was sampled from a man in his forties or fifties with acute or convalescent COVID-19. The sequenced sample was peripheral blood. The bases are TGTGCCAGCAGTTACGACAGGGGGACTAATGAAAAACTGTTTTTT. It translates to CASSYDRGTNEKLFF.